These 11 T cell receptor beta chains were all obtained from the same sample, sequenced in a study of cytomegalovirus exposure and HLA in healthy donors. The PCR employed 60 Vbeta primers together with 13 Jbeta primers. Method: immunoSEQ multiplex PCR; TCRdb's copy keeps in-frame clones and lacks some. The sample yields 150,000 to 190,000 clones, around 84% seen once. Sequenced material: PBMCs. Receptor source: a woman aged 18-29 years in good health and CMV-seronegative.

The CDR3 spells CASSLLGDLFQFF. In nucleotides, the CDR3 is TGTGCCAGCAGTTTACTAGGGGATCTTTTTCAGTTCTTC. The chain has TRBV28 and TRBJ2-1, with D possibly being TRBD1 (5 bases). This CDR3 has 13 residues. Deletions cut 2 bases from V and 13 bases from J, with 15 bases between. Looked up from germline, CDR1 is MDHEN and CDR2 is SYDVKM.

As to this clone: The sample has other DNA sequences that encode this CDR3 too. J is TRBJ2-7 and V is TRBV5-1; 8 bases line up with TRBD2. The CDR3 loop spans 17 amino acids. Germline CDR1 and CDR2: SGHRS and YFSETQ. V dropped 4 bases and J dropped 3; count of bases not matched to a gene: 15. The DNA of the CDR3 is TGCGCCAGCAGCGCGGGGCGGGTAGCGGGGTCACGCTACGAGCAGTACTTC. Encoded protein: CASSAGRVAGSRYEQYF.

The CDR3 coding sequence is TGCAGCGTTGTCTTGGCTAGCCATTTCAGTGAGCAGTTCTTC. Protein product: CSVVLASHFSEQFF. V and J are TRBV29-1 and TRBJ2-1; perhaps TRBD2 as D (5 bases). Trimming cost V 4 bases and J 9 bases, with 19 bases left between them. CDR3 size: 14 residues. Germline lookup yields CDR1 SQVTM and CDR2 ANQGSEA.

This clone showed up just once. J is TRBJ2-3 and V is TRBV7-2; possible D gene TRBD2, 5 bases. The V gene lost 5 bases and the J gene lost 8 bases, with 17 bases spanning the gap. This CDR3 is built from 14 residues. The germline gives CDR1 SGHTA, CDR2 FQGNSA. CDR3 loop: CASSQGLESGTQYF. The CDR3 DNA follows: TGTGCCAGCAGCCAAGGACTGGAGAGCGGTACGCAGTATTTT.

The chain couples TRBV5-1 to TRBJ1-3; tentatively, D is TRBD1 (6 bases). Germline CDR1 is SGHRS and CDR2 is YFSETQ. Between the trimmed V and J ends, which lost 0 bases and 4 bases, there was a span of 14 bases. This CDR3 has 16 amino acids. This chain's CDR3 is CASSLAGQLGGNTIYF. CDR3 nucleotides: TGCGCCAGCAGCTTGGCCGGACAGCTGGGGGGAAACACCATATATTTT.

The rearrangement joins TRBV6-5 to TRBJ2-1; 7 nucleotides line up with TRBD2. Germline values: CDR1 MNHEY, CDR2 SVGAGI. J lost 8 bases, V lost 7 bases, and 11 bases had no gene match. The CDR3 covers 14 residues. The CDR3 protein is CASTRGGSADEQFF. The CDR3 coding sequence is TGTGCCAGCACCCGCGGCGGGAGTGCGGATGAGCAGTTCTTC.

The V call is TRBV5-1, the J call TRBJ2-7; 8 bases map to TRBD1. The CDR3 has 16 amino acids. Germline-derived CDR1 and CDR2 are SGHRS and YFSETQ. J gave up 0 bases and V 3 bases, and 8 bases lay outside the gene matches. This CDR3 is CASSSQDRGLSYEQYF. CDR3 DNA: TGCGCCAGCAGCTCGCAAGACAGGGGCCTCTCCTACGAGCAGTACTTC.

The rearrangement joins TRBV30 to TRBJ1-5; maybe TRBD1 (6 bases). V gave up 4 bases and J gave up 4 bases, with 17 bases separating them. Per germline, CDR1 GTSNPN and CDR2 SVGIG (reference sequence). The CDR3 has 15 amino acids. The CDR3 sequence: CAWNLQGQHNQPQHF. The CDR3, as DNA: TGTGCCTGGAACCTCCAGGGGCAGCATAATCAGCCCCAGCATTTT.

V usage is TRBV18 and J usage is TRBJ1-2; the match to TRBD1 covers 10 bases. This CDR3 has 15 amino acids. The ends lost 6 bases at V and 4 bases at J; junction bases unmatched: 8. Germline V gene sequence: CDR1 KGHSH, CDR2 LQKENI. CDR3 amino acids: CASSPGGQGLYGYTF. CDR3 DNA: TGTGCCAGCTCCCCGGGGGGACAGGGGCTCTATGGCTACACCTTC.

The chain is built from TRBV19 and TRBJ2-1; TRBD1 aligns across 10 bases. The CDR3 consists of 15 residues. Trimming at V came to 6 bases and at J to 5 bases, leaving 7 bases not matched to a gene. CDR1 LNHDA and CDR2 SQIVND come from the germline V gene (reference sequence). CDR3 sequence reads: CASSLAGTGDNEQFF. CDR3 sequence (DNA): TGTGCCAGTAGCCTGGCCGGGACAGGGGACAATGAGCAGTTCTTC.

The rearrangement joins TRBV27 to TRBJ1-6; 8 bases fit TRBD1. The V and J ends lost 3 bases and 8 bases, in that order; junction bases with no gene match: 6. Germline values: CDR1 MNHEY, CDR2 SMNVEV (reference sequence). CDR3 length: 15 amino acids. The CDR3 region has the DNA TGTGCCAGCAGTTTTACCAGGGGGCTTGATTCACCCCTCCACTTT. Protein sequence: CASSFTRGLDSPLHF.